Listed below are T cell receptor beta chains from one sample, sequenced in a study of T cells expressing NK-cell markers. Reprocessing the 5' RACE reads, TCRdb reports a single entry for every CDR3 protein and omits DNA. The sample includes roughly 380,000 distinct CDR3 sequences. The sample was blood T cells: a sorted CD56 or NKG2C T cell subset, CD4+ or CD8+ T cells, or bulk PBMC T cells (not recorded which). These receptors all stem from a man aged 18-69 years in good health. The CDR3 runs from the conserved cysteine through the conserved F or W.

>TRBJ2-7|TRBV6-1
CASSEGPYTMTSYEQYF
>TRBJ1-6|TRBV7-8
CASSLADRTSSYNSPLHF
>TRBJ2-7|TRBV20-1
CSARPSGTSYEQYF
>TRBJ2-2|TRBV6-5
CASSYFGLAGATTGELFF
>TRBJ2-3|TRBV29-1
CSVETSGAVGDTQYF
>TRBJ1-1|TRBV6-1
CASRRDRGTEAFF
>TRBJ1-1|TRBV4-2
CASRTDRVGTEAFF
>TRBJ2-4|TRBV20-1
CSARSPSGSKNIQYF
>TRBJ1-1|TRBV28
CASSLRDSYTEAFF
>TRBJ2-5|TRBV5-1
CATTLAVGGTQYF
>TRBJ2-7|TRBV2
CASSEVLAGAYEQYF
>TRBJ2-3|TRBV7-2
CASSGSTSGSTDTQYF
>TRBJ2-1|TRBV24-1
CATSDSSGGGTYNEQFF
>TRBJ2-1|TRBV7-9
CASSLYPSGGRNEQFF
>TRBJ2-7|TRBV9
CASSVEANYEQYF
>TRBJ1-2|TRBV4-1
CASSQQLGDKQGYGYTF
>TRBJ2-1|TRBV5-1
CASSSGQSLLNEQFF
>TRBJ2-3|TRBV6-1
CASSRTPGQGTDTQYF
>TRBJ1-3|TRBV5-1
CASSRDSSSGNTIYF
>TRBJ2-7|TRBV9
CASSVADGFSYEQYF
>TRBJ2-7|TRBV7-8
CASSFTVSSYEQYF
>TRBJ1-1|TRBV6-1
CASSVRGTGGVNTEAFF
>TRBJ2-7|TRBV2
CASSSQSYEQYF
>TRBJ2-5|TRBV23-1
CASSQSATGGLQETQYF
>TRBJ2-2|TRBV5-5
CASSPWTSGGGELFF
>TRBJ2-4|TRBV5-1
CASSLAGQYSNIQYF
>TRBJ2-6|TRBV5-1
CASSVRQGTSGANVLTF
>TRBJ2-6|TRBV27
CASSLRGSSGANVLTF
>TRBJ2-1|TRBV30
CAWDRVISEQFF
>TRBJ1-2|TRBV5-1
CASGFPLGGYTF
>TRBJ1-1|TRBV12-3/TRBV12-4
CASILGQGASGGEAFF
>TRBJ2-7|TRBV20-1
CSASRTGPSYEQYF
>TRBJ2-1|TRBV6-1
CASSRSGGMNNEQFF
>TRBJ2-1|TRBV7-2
CASSLARDRVLGEQFF
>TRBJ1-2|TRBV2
CASSELGPTYGYTF
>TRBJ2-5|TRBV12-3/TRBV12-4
CASSPRLAGTQETQYF
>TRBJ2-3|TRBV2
CASTRTDRGTDTQYF
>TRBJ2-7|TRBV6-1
CASRTYRAPYEQYF
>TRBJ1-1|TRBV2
CASSENPGIAEAFF
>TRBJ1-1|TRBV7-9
CASSSLRETFF
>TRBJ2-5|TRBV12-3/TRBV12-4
CASSLDSEETQYF
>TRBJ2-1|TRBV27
CASSRYLGRQNNEQFF
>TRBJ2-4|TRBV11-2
CASSHTSGGKTVAKNIQYF
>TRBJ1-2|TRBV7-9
CASSLALGRAYGYTF
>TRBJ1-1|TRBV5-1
CASSLTRQWDTEAFF
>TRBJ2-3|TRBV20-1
CSAYLFRDREADTQYF
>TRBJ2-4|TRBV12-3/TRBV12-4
CASSLSGGILLAKNIQYF
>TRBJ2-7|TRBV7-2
CASSPPRRLYEQYF
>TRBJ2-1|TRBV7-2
CASRVGLALGEQFF
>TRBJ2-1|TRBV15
CATSRVRQGNEQFF
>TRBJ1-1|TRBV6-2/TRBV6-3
CASRLGGGGSTEAFF
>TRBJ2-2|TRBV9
CASSPHGKRTANTGELFF